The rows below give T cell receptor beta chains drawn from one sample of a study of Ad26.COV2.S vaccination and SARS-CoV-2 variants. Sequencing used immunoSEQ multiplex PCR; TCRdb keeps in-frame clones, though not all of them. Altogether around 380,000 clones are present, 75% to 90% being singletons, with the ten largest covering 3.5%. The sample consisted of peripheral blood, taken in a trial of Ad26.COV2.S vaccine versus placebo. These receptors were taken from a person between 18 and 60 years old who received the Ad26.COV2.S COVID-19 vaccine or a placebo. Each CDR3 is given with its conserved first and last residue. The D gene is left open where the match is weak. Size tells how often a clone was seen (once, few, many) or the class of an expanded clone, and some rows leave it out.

TGTGCCAGCAACCTAGACAGAGGCCCAACTAATGAAAAACTGTTTTTT	CASNLDRGPTNEKLFF	TRBV2	-	-	TRBJ1-4
TGTGCCAGCAGTTATTGGGGTCCCGGTTCCCACCAAGAGACCCAGTACTTC	CASSYWGPGSHQETQYF	TRBV6-2/TRBV6-3	-	-	TRBJ2-5
TGTGCCAGCAGCCAAGACAGCAGGCGAGCTTTCTTT	CASSQDSRRAFF	TRBV3-1/TRBV3-2	-	-	TRBJ1-1
TGTGCCATCAGTGACCCCGGACAGGGTTATGATGAGCAGTTCTTC	CAISDPGQGYDEQFF	TRBV10-3	-	TRBD1	TRBJ2-1
TGTGCCTGGAACCCTAAAGGGACCAAAAACATTCAGTACTTC	CAWNPKGTKNIQYF	TRBV30	-	-	TRBJ2-4
TGTGCCAGCAGCCTCGACGGACCTCAGTACTTC	CASSLDGPQYF	TRBV7-9	once	-	TRBJ2-7
TGTGCCAGCAGTTTTTCAGGGGAGGGGGAGCTGTTTTTT	CASSFSGEGELFF	TRBV5-6	-	-	TRBJ2-2
TGTGCCAGCTGTCAGGGTATGGATGAGCAGTTCTTC	CASCQGMDEQFF	TRBV25-1	-	-	TRBJ2-1
TGCAGTGCAAAAGAGATCGGGCCCGCTTTCTTT	CSAKEIGPAFF	TRBV20-1	-	-	TRBJ1-1
TGCGCCAGCAGCGAGCGGCGGGGTACTAACTATGGCTACACCTTC	CASSERRGTNYGYTF	TRBV5-1	-	-	TRBJ1-2
TGTGCCAGCAGCTTGGAGGGTCAAGAGACCCAGTACTTC	CASSLEGQETQYF	TRBV5-4	-	-	TRBJ2-5
TGTGCCAGCAGTGAAGAGGGGCGGAAACAAGAGACCCAGTACTTC	CASSEEGRKQETQYF	TRBV2	-	-	TRBJ2-5
TGTGCCAGCAGCTCGGTATCTCGTTCACAAGAGACCCAGTACTTC	CASSSVSRSQETQYF	TRBV5-4	-	-	TRBJ2-5
TGTGCCAGCAGCCAAGCAGACAGGTTACTGGGCTACACCTTC	CASSQADRLLGYTF	TRBV3-1/TRBV3-2	-	-	TRBJ1-2
TGTGCCAGCAGTTTAGGGAGCAGGATTAAAGCTTTCTTT	CASSLGSRIKAFF	TRBV12-3/TRBV12-4	-	-	TRBJ1-1
TGCGCCAGCAGCCAAGGGGGAGCAGGCTACCAAGAGACCCAGTACTTC	CASSQGGAGYQETQYF	TRBV4-1	-	-	TRBJ2-5
TGCGCCAGCAGCCAAACAGGGGCAGTTTATGGCTACACCTTC	CASSQTGAVYGYTF	TRBV4-1	-	TRBD1	TRBJ1-2
TGTGCCAGCAGTTACGGGACAGCGTCGCGAGGAAACACCATATATTTT	CASSYGTASRGNTIYF	TRBV6-6	-	TRBD1	TRBJ1-3
TGTGCCAGCAGTTTGCAAGGGGAAGCCTATGGCTACACCTTC	CASSLQGEAYGYTF	TRBV6-2/TRBV6-3	-	-	TRBJ1-2
TGTGCCTGGAGCCCGCGGGGGCTAGATACGCAGTATTTT	CAWSPRGLDTQYF	TRBV30	-	-	TRBJ2-3
TGTGCCAGCTCAACACTCGGGGAAAATTCACCCCTCCACTTT	CASSTLGENSPLHF	TRBV18	-	-	TRBJ1-6
TGTGCCAGCAGAAGGGGAGGGCTTCAAGAAAAACTGTTTTTT	CASRRGGLQEKLFF	TRBV6-5	-	-	TRBJ1-4
TGCAGCGTTGAAGATTTGAACAGGGATGGCTACACCTTC	CSVEDLNRDGYTF	TRBV29-1	-	-	TRBJ1-2
TGTGCCAGTACAAGGTCGCCAAGTGTCAGCTACGAGCAGTACTTC	CASTRSPSVSYEQYF	TRBV6-5	-	-	TRBJ2-7
TGTGCCAGTAGTGGTACAGGGTTCGAGCAGTACTTC	CASSGTGFEQYF	TRBV19	once	-	TRBJ2-7
TGTGCCAGCAGTCCCGGGACTAGCGCCGAGACCCAGTACTTC	CASSPGTSAETQYF	TRBV6-2/TRBV6-3	-	TRBD2	TRBJ2-5
TGTGCCAGCAGCAGCGTGGGGGGGAAGGATCAGCCCCAGCATTTT	CASSSVGGKDQPQHF	TRBV7-8	-	-	TRBJ1-5
TGTGCCAGCAGGAGGACCTCCTACAATGAGCAGTTCTTC	CASRRTSYNEQFF	TRBV7-9	-	-	TRBJ2-1
TGTGCCAGCAAGAGCGGACAGGGTGAAAAACTGTTTTTT	CASKSGQGEKLFF	TRBV6-5	once	TRBD1	TRBJ1-4
TGTGCCAGCAGTTCGTGGGACGGGGGCACAGATACGCAGTATTTT	CASSSWDGGTDTQYF	TRBV7-9	-	-	TRBJ2-3
TGTGCCAGCAGCTTAGGGGGAGTTGGGTCACCCCTCCACTTT	CASSLGGVGSPLHF	TRBV7-2	-	-	TRBJ1-6
TGTGCCAGCAGCTTAGAATCGGACAGAGCGAATCAGCCCCAGCATTTT	CASSLESDRANQPQHF	TRBV11-2	-	-	TRBJ1-5
TGTGCCAACAGGGCCCCGGACAGGGTCGAGACCCAGTACTTC	CANRAPDRVETQYF	TRBV6-5	-	TRBD1	TRBJ2-5
TGCGCCAGCCGCCCATTGGACGCCCAAGAGACCCAGTACTTC	CASRPLDAQETQYF	TRBV5-1	-	-	TRBJ2-5
TGTGCCAGCAGCGAAGCCGGGACAGGGTTTGGCTACACCTTC	CASSEAGTGFGYTF	TRBV9	-	TRBD1	TRBJ1-2
TGTGCCAGTGCGTTCCGGGGAGGAAATGAGCAGTTCTTC	CASAFRGGNEQFF	TRBV19	few	-	TRBJ2-1
TGCGCCAGCAGTACGAAATCAGGGGGCGTCGGGGAGCTGTTTTTT	CASSTKSGGVGELFF	TRBV5-1	-	TRBD1	TRBJ2-2
TGTGCTAGTGGGGCTCCGGACCCCATAACCTTC	CASGAPDPITF	TRBV12-5	-	-	TRBJ1-2
TGTGCCTGGAGGCGAGGGGGAACCTACAATGAGCAGTTCTTC	CAWRRGGTYNEQFF	TRBV30	-	-	TRBJ2-1
TGTGCCAGCAGCTTAATAACTAGTCTGCACGGGGAGCTGTTTTTT	CASSLITSLHGELFF	TRBV7-9	-	-	TRBJ2-2
TGTGCCAGCAGCTCCGGTACAGGAGCAGATACGCAGTATTTT	CASSSGTGADTQYF	TRBV7-8	-	-	TRBJ2-3
TGTGCCACCAGCAGAGATACATCGTCTGGGGCCAACGTCCTGACTTTC	CATSRDTSSGANVLTF	TRBV15	-	-	TRBJ2-6
TGTGCCAGTAGTACCGGAGACCGGGAGTATGGCTACACCTTC	CASSTGDREYGYTF	TRBV19	-	-	TRBJ1-2
TGTGCCAGCAGCTTGGGTACTGGCCCTTCCTACGAGCAGTACTTC	CASSLGTGPSYEQYF	TRBV5-6	-	-	TRBJ2-7
TGCGCCAGCAGCTTGGCACCTGAAGTCGATGGCCTTAATTCACCCCTCCACTTT	CASSLAPEVDGLNSPLHF	TRBV5-1	-	-	TRBJ1-6
TGTGCCAGCAGCGTAGAGCCCCCGGGACGCTTCTCTGGGGCCAACGTCCTGACTTTC	CASSVEPPGRFSGANVLTF	TRBV9	-	-	TRBJ2-6
TGTGCCAGCAGCCATGTGGACACTGAAGCTTTCTTT	CASSHVDTEAFF	TRBV4-2	once	-	TRBJ1-1
TGCGCCAGCAGCCAAGGGGACAGTCCCCGGGGTGGCTACACCTTC	CASSQGDSPRGGYTF	TRBV4-1	-	TRBD1	TRBJ1-2